The present T cell receptor beta chain was sequenced within a study of T-cell reconstitution after alpha-beta-depleted transplantation in children. For TCRbeta, the library was prepared with unique molecular identifiers. One entry per CDR3 protein, called by TCRdb with MiXCR from the PCR reads. The data hold some 600,000 distinct CDR3 sequences, with roughly 13% observed a single time. General study points: Once a year had passed after transplant, T-cell counts and diversity came mostly from newly produced T cells. Surviving recipient T cells and thymic progenitors produced the high day-60 TCRbeta diversity seen in some patients. Several hundred expanded graft clones reportedly supplied alpha-beta T cells about two months after transplant.

The V and J ends lost 4 bases and 0 bases, in that order; junction bases with no gene match: 4. The CDR3 loop spans 15 amino acids. CDR1 LGHDT and CDR2 YNNKEL come from the germline V gene (reference sequence). About this clonotype: What it binds is unknown.

This chain links TRBV3-1 with TRBJ2-5; 8 bases are a match to TRBD1. This clonotype originated in a male patient younger than 18 who had a stem cell transplant for acute myeloid leukemia, so the T cells may come from the graft donor. The source was PBMCs, mostly from graft donor cells, collected 360 days after TCRalphabeta/CD19-depleted stem cell transplant. CDR3 sequence: CASSPFRGHQETQYF. The CDR3 region has the DNA TGTGCCAGCAGCCCCTTCAGGGGGCACCAAGAGACCCAGTACTTC.